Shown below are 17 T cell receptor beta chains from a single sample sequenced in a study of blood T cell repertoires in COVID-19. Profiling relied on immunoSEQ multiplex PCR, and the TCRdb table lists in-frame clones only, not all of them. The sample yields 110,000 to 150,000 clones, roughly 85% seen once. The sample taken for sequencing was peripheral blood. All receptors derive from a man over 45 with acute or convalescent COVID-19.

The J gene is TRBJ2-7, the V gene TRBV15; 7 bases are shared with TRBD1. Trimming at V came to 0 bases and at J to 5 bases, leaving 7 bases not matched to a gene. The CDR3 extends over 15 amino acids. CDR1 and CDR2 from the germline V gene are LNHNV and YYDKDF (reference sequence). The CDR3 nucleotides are TGTGCCACCAGCAGAGATCTCGGACAGGCGGACGAGCAGTACTTC. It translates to CATSRDLGQADEQYF.

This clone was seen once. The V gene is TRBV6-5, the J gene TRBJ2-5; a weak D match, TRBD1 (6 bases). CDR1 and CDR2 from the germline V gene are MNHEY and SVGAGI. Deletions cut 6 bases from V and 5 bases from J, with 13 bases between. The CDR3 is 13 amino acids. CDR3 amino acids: CASSPRGGETQYF. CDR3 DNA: TGTGCCAGCAGCCCCAGGGGCGGGGAGACCCAGTACTTC.

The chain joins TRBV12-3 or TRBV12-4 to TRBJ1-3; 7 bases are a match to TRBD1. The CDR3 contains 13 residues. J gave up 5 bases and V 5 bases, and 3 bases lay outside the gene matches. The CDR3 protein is CASSGDSRNTIYF. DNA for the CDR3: TGTGCCAGCAGTGGGGACAGTAGAAACACCATATATTTT.

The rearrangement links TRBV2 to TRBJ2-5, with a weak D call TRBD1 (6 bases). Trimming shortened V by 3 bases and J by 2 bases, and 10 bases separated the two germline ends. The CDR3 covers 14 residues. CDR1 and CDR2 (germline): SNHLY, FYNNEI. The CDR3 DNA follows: TGTGCCAGCAGTGATGTAACAGGGCAAGAGACCCAGTACTTC. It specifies CASSDVTGQETQYF.

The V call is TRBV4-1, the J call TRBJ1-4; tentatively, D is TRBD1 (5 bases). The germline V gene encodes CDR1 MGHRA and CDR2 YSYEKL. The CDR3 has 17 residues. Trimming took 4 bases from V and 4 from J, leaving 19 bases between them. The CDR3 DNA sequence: TGCGCCAGCAGCCCTTGGGGGGGGGAGCCAAATAATGAAAAACTGTTTTTT. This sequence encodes CASSPWGGEPNNEKLFF.

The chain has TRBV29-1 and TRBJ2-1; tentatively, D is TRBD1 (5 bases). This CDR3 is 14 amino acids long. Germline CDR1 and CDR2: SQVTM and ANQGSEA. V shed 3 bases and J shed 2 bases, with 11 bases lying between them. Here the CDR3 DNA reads TGCAGCGTTGATAGGGGCAGGGCCTACAATGAGCAGTTCTTC. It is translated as CSVDRGRAYNEQFF.

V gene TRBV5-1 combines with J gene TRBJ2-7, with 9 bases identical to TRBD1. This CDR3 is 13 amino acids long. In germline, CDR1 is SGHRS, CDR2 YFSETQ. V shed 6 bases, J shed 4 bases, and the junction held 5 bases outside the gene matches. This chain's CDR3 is CASTAGQGYEQYF. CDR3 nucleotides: TGCGCCAGCACCGCGGGACAGGGTTACGAGCAGTACTTC.

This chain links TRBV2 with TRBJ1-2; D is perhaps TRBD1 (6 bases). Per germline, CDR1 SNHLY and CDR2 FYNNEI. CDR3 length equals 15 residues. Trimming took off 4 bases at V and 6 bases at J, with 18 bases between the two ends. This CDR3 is CASSAVGQHRDGYTF. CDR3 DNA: TGTGCCAGCAGTGCGGTAGGACAGCATAGGGATGGCTACACCTTC.

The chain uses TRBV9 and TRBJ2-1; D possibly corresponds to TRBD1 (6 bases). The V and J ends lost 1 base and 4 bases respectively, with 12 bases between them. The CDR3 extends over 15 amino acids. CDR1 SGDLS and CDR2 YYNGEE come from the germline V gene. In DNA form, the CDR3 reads TGTGCCAGCAGCGTATCCGGACAGATATACAATGAGCAGTTCTTC. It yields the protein CASSVSGQIYNEQFF.

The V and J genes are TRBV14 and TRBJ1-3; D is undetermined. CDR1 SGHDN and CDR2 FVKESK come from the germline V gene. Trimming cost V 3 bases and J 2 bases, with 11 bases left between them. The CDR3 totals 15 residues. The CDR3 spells CASSQRSPPGNTIYF. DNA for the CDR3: TGTGCCAGCAGCCAGCGAAGTCCCCCTGGAAACACCATATATTTT. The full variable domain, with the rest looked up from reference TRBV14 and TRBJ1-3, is EAGVTQFPSHSVIEKGQTVTLRCDPISGHDNLYWYRRVMGKEIKFLLHFVKESKQDESGMPNNRFLAERTGGTYSTLKVQPAELEDSGVYFCASSQRSPPGNTIYFGEGSWLTVV.

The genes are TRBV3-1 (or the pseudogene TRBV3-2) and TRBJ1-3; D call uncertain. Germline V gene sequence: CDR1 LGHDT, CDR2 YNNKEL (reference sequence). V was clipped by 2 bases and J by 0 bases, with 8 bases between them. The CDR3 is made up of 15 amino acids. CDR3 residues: CASSQMVSSGNTIYF. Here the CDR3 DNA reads TGTGCCAGCAGCCAAATGGTTAGCTCTGGAAACACCATATATTTT.

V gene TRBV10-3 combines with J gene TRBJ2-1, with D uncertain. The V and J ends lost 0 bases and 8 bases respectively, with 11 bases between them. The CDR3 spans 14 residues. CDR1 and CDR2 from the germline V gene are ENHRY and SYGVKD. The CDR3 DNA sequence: TGTGCCATCAGTGAGTCGAACTCCCTCCATGAGCAGTTCTTC. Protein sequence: CAISESNSLHEQFF.

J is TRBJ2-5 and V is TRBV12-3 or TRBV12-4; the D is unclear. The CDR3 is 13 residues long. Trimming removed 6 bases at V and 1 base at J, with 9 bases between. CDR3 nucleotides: TGTGCCAGCAGCTTACTGAGCCAAGAGACCCAGTACTTC. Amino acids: CASSLLSQETQYF.

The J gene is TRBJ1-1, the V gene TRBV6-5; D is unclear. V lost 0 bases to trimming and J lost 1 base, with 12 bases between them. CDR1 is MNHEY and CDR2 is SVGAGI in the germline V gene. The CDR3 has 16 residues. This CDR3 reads CASSYSKSAGNTEAFF. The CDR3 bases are TGTGCCAGCAGTTACTCGAAAAGTGCCGGGAACACTGAAGCTTTCTTT.

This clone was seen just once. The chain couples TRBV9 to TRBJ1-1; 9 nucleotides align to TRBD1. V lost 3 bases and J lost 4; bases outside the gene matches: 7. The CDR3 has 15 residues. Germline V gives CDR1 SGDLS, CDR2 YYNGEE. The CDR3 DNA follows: TGTGCCAGCAGCGCCACAGGGGGCGAAATCACTGAAGCTTTCTTT. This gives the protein CASSATGGEITEAFF.

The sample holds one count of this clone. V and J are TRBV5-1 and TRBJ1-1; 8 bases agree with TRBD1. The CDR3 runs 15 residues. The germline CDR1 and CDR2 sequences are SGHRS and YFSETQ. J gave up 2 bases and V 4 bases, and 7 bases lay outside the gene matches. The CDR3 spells CASSLGQGGNTEAFF. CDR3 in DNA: TGCGCCAGCAGCCTTGGACAGGGTGGAAACACTGAAGCTTTCTTT.

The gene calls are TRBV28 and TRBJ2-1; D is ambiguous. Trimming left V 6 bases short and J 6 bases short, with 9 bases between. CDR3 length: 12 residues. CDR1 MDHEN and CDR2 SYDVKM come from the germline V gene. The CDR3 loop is CASRIGINEQFF. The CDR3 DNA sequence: TGTGCCAGCAGAATTGGCATCAATGAGCAGTTCTTC.